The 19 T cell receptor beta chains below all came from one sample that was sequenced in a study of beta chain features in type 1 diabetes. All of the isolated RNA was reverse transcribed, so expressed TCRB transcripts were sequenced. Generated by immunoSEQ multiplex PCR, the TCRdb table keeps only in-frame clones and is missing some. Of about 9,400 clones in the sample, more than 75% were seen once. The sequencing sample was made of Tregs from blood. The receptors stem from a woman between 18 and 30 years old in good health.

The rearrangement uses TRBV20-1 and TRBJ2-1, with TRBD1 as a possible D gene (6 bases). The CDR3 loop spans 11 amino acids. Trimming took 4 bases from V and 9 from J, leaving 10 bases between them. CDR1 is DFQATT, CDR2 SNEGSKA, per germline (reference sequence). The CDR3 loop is CSATGVGEQFF. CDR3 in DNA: TGCAGTGCTACAGGGGTTGGTGAGCAGTTCTTC.

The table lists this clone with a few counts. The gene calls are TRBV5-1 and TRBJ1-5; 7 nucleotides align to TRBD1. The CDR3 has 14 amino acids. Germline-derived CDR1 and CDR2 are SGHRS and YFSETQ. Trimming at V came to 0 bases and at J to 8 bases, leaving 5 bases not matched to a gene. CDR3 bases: TGCGCCAGCAGCTTGGGACAGGGTCTAGAGCCCCAGCATTTT. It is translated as CASSLGQGLEPQHF.

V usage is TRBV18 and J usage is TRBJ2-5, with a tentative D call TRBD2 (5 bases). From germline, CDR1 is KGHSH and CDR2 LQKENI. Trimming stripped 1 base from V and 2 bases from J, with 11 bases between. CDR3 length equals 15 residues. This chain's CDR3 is CASSPQARVQETQYF. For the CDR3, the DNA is TGTGCCAGCTCACCACAGGCGCGGGTTCAAGAGACCCAGTACTTC.

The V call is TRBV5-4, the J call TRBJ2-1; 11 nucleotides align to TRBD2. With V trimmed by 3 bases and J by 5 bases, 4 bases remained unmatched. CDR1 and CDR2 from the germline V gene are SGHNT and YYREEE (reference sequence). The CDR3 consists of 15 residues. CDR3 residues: CASSYGSGRDNEQFF. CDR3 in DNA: TGTGCCAGCAGCTACGGTAGCGGGAGGGACAATGAGCAGTTCTTC.

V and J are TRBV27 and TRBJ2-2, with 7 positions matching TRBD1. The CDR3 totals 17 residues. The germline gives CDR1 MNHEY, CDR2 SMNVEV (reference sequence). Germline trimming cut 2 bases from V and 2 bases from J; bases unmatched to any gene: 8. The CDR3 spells CASSLQGVWGNTGELFF. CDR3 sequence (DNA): TGTGCCAGCAGTTTACAGGGGGTATGGGGTAACACCGGGGAGCTGTTTTTT.

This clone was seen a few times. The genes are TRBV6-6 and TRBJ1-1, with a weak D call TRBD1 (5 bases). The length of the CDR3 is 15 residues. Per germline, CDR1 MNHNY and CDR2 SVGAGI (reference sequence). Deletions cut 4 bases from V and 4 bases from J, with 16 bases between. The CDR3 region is CASSLWGRAGTEAFF. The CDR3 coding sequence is TGTGCCAGCAGTTTGTGGGGCCGCGCCGGCACTGAAGCTTTCTTT.

CDR3 DNA: TGTGCCAGCAGCTTAAGGGGAGGAGCCTACAATGAGCAGTTCTTC. Protein: CASSLRGGAYNEQFF. The V and J genes are TRBV5-5 and TRBJ2-1, with D possibly being TRBD2 (6 bases). The CDR3 sequence is 15 residues long. Germline-derived CDR1 and CDR2 are SGHKS and YYEKEE (reference sequence). V was cut by 2 bases and J by 2 bases, with 11 bases left in between.

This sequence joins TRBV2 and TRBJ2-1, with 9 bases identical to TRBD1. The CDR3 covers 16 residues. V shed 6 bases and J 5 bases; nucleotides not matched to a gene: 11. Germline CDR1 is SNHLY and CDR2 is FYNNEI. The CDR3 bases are TGTGCCAGCAGCAACCGACAGGGGGTCGGGGACAATGAGCAGTTCTTC. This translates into CASSNRQGVGDNEQFF.

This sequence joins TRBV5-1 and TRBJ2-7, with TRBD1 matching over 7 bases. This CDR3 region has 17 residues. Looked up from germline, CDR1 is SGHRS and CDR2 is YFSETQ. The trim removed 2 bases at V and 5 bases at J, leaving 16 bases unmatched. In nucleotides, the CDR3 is TGCGCCAGCAGCTTTACGTCTTTAAGACAGGGAAGTCACGAGCAGTACTTC. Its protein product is CASSFTSLRQGSHEQYF. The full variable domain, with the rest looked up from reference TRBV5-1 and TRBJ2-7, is KAGVTQTPRYLIKTRGQQVTLSCSPISGHRSVSWYQQTPGQGLQFLFEYFSETQRNKGNFPGRFSGRQFSNSRSEMNVSTLELGDSALYLCASSFTSLRQGSHEQYFGPGTRLTVT.

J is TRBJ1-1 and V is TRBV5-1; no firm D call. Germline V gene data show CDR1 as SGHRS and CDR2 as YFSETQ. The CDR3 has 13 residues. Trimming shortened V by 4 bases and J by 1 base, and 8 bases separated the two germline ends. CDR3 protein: CASSQLSNTEAFF. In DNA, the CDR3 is TGCGCCAGCAGCCAACTTTCGAACACTGAAGCTTTCTTT.

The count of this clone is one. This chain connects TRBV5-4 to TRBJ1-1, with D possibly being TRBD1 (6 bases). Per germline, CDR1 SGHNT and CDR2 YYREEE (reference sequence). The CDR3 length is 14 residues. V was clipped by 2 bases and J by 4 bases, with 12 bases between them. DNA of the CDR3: TGTGCCAGCAGCTTTCGAGGGGGAAGCACTGAAGCTTTCTTT. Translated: CASSFRGGSTEAFF.

DNA for the CDR3: TGTGCCAGCAGCCCCGACAGGGTTACAGATACGCAGTATTTT. Translating gives CASSPDRVTDTQYF. This sequence joins TRBV2 and TRBJ2-3; TRBD1 matches at 7 bases. Losses at the gene ends were 6 bases for V and 3 bases for J; bases not matched to a gene: 6. Germline values: CDR1 SNHLY, CDR2 FYNNEI. The CDR3 consists of 14 residues. Using reference TRBV2 and TRBJ2-3 for the parts outside the CDR3, the full variable domain is EPEVTQTPSHQVTQMGQEVILRCVPISNHLYFYWYRQILGQKVEFLVSFYNNEISEKSEIFDDQFSVERPDGSNFTLKIRSTKLEDSAMYFCASSPDRVTDTQYFGPGTRLTVL.

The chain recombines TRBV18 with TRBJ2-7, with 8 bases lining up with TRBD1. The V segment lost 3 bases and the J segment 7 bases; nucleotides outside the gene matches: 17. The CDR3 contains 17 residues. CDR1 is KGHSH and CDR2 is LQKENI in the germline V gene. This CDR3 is CASSPLSGGFALWEQYF. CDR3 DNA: TGTGCCAGCTCACCTCTATCAGGGGGCTTCGCACTTTGGGAGCAGTACTTC.

This chain's CDR3 is CASSERREGQRFNEQFF. The CDR3 DNA reads as TGTGCCAGCAGTGAAAGGCGGGAGGGCCAAAGGTTCAATGAGCAGTTCTTC. J is TRBJ2-1 and V is TRBV2, with TRBD2 matching over 9 bases. Germline trimming cut 2 bases from V and 6 bases from J; bases unmatched to any gene: 11. There are 17 residues in the CDR3. Per the germline V gene, CDR1 is SNHLY and CDR2 is FYNNEI.

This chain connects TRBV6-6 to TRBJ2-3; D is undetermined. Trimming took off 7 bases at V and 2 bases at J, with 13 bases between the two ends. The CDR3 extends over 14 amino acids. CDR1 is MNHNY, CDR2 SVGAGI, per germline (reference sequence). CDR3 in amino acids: CASTKRGSTDTQYF. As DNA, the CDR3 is TGTGCCAGCACCAAACGCGGCTCCACAGATACGCAGTATTTT.

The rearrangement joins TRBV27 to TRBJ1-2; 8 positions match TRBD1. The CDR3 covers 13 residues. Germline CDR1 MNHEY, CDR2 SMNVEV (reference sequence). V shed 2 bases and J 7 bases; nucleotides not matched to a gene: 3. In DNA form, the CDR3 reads TGTGCCAGCAGTTTAGACAGGGGAGGTGGCTACACCTTC. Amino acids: CASSLDRGGGYTF.

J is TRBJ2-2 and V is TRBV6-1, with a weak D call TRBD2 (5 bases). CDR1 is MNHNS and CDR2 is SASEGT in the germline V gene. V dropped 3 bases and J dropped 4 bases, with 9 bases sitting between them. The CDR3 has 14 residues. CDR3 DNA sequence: TGTGCCAGCAGTGATGAGGGTATCACCGGGGAGCTGTTTTTT. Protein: CASSDEGITGELFF.

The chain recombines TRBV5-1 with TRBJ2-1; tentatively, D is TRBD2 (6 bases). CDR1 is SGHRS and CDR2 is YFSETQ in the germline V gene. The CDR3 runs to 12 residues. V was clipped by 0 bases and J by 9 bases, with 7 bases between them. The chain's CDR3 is CASSLVSGEQFF. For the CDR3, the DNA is TGCGCCAGCAGCTTGGTTAGCGGTGAGCAGTTCTTC.

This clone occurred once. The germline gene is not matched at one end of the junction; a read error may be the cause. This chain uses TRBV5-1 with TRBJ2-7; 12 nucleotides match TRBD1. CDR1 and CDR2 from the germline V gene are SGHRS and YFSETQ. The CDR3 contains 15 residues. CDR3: CASSRGTGGIYGQYF. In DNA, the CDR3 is TGCGCCAGCAGCCGAGGGACAGGGGGCATCTACGGGCAGTACTTC. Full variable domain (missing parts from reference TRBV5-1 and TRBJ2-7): KAGVTQTPRYLIKTRGQQVTLSCSPISGHRSVSWYQQTPGQGLQFLFEYFSETQRNKGNFPGRFSGRQFSNSRSEMNVSTLELGDSALYLCASSRGTGGIYGQYFGPGTRLTVT.